The 27 T cell receptor beta chains given below trace back to one sample, sequenced in a study of PD-L1 blockade in urothelial cancer (dated by TCRdb to between 2016 and 2019). Taken with the paper, the label for time point translates to: peripheral blood 6 weeks after treatment start. The library relied on the immunoSEQ multiplex PCR assay. TCRdb took this table from immuneACCESS and kept in-frame rearrangements with V and J called. Such tables lack part of the clones; where checked against another copy, unresolved V genes explain under half of the gap, and the rest is unexplained. Recorded for this sample are 65,000 to 85,000 clones; more than 85% of them occurred a single time. The ten top clones hold 0.87% of the sample. The specimen comprised PBMCs, sampled around atezolizumab (anti-PD-L1) treatment. The receptors shown here come from a woman older than 75 with urothelial cancer.

The J gene is TRBJ1-4, the V gene TRBV19; possibly TRBD1 for D (6 bases). V lost 6 bases and J 2 bases, leaving 13 bases between the germline ends. Germline loops: CDR1 LNHDA, CDR2 SQIVND (reference sequence). The CDR3 length is 15 residues. CDR3 in DNA: TGTGCCAGTAGACCACCACAGGGTACTAATGAAAAACTGTTTTTT. Translating gives CASRPPQGTNEKLFF.

This chain joins TRBV6-4 and TRBJ1-1; D gene ambiguous. Germline CDR1 and CDR2: MRHNA and SNTAGT. Trimming took off 9 bases at V and 1 base at J, with 6 bases between the two ends. The CDR3 covers 11 residues. The CDR3 loop is CASRQNTEAFF. CDR3 coding DNA: TGTGCCAGTAGACAGAACACTGAAGCTTTCTTT.

This clone was observed once. The V call is TRBV2, the J call TRBJ2-1; 13 bases are a match to TRBD2. This CDR3 contains 16 residues. With 5 bases clipped from V and 7 bases from J, the junction kept 8 bases outside the gene matches. From germline, CDR1 is SNHLY and CDR2 FYNNEI. DNA of the CDR3: TGTGCCAGCAGTCAAACTAGCGGGAGGGTTGAGAATGAGCAGTTCTTC. It encodes CASSQTSGRVENEQFF.

V gene TRBV6-1 combines with J gene TRBJ2-7, with a weak D call TRBD2 (5 bases). CDR3 length: 12 amino acids. The germline V gene encodes CDR1 MNHNS and CDR2 SASEGT. Trimming stripped 8 bases from V and 6 bases from J, with 14 bases between. Here the CDR3 reads CASGWVGVEQYF. In nucleotides, the CDR3 is TGTGCCAGCGGATGGGTGGGAGTCGAGCAGTACTTC.

This clone appeared once. This rearrangement joins TRBV7-2 to TRBJ1-2; TRBD1 matches at 8 bases. The ends lost 3 bases at V and 3 bases at J; junction bases unmatched: 3. The CDR3 extends over 14 amino acids. Germline CDR1 and CDR2: SGHTA and FQGNSA. CDR3 loop: CASSLPDRDYGYTF. CDR3 nucleotide sequence: TGTGCCAGCAGCTTGCCGGACAGGGACTATGGCTACACCTTC.

This chain uses TRBV9 with TRBJ1-4; TRBD1 matches 7 bases. V shed 4 bases, J shed 7 bases, and the junction held 10 bases outside the gene matches. The CDR3 loop spans 15 amino acids. The germline V gene has CDR1 SGDLS and CDR2 YYNGEE. The CDR3 DNA sequence: TGTGCCAGCAGCCCCCAAGGGGGCGCGGGTGAAAAACTGTTTTTT. Translated: CASSPQGGAGEKLFF.

The chain uses TRBV20-1 and TRBJ2-7; TRBD1 is a possible D gene (5 bases). Trimming stripped 3 bases from V and 6 bases from J, with 9 bases between. This CDR3 is built from 11 residues. The V gene's germline CDR1 is DFQATT and CDR2 SNEGSKA (reference sequence). The CDR3 DNA reads as TGCAGTGCTAGTAGGGGTGGCGAGCAGTACTTC. It is translated as CSASRGGEQYF.

This clone has only one observation. The rearrangement joins TRBV30 to TRBJ1-1; 7 nucleotides line up with TRBD1. The CDR3 is 16 residues long. V dropped 2 bases and J dropped 1; count of bases not matched to a gene: 10. In germline, CDR1 is GTSNPN, CDR2 SVGIG (reference sequence). DNA of the CDR3: TGTGCCTGGAGTCCCCGGACAGGCCCGGGGAACACTGAAGCTTTCTTT. This encodes CAWSPRTGPGNTEAFF.

The chain has TRBV4-2 and TRBJ2-7, with 11 bases identical to TRBD2. This CDR3 is built from 19 residues. V lost 0 bases, J lost 2 bases, and 12 bases stayed unmatched. Per the germline V gene, CDR1 is LGHNA and CDR2 is YNFKEQ. The CDR3 nucleotides read TGTGCCAGCAGCCAAGAATTACGACTAGCGGGATTACCCCCCTACGAGCAGTACTTC. Its protein product is CASSQELRLAGLPPYEQYF.

The chain is built from TRBV28 and TRBJ1-2; TRBD1 might be the D (6 bases). Trimming pared 3 bases from V and 7 bases from J, leaving 21 bases between. Germline V gives CDR1 MDHEN, CDR2 SYDVKM. The CDR3 is 16 amino acids. This CDR3 is CASSFPTGLIRGGYTF. DNA of the CDR3: TGTGCCAGCAGTTTCCCCACAGGGCTGATTCGTGGTGGCTACACCTTC.

V is TRBV7-9 and J is TRBJ2-3, with 14 positions matching TRBD2. This CDR3 spans 18 amino acids. V lost 2 bases and J lost 3; bases outside the gene matches: 7. The germline CDR1 and CDR2 sequences are SEHNR and FQNEAQ (reference sequence). Here the CDR3 reads CASSLPWTSGRLTDTQYF. CDR3 in DNA: TGTGCCAGCAGCTTACCATGGACTAGCGGGAGGCTGACAGATACGCAGTATTTT.

This chain's CDR3 is CASSLGGPPYEQYF. The CDR3 bases are TGTGCCAGCAGCTTAGGTGGGCCGCCCTACGAGCAGTACTTC. The rearrangement links TRBV7-9 to TRBJ2-7; D is ambiguous. Between the trimmed V and J ends, which lost 1 base and 2 bases, there was a span of 9 bases. The CDR3 totals 14 residues. The germline CDR1 and CDR2 sequences are SEHNR and FQNEAQ (reference sequence).

This chain connects TRBV7-7 to TRBJ1-1; TRBD1 aligns across 7 bases. V shed 5 bases, J shed 0 bases, and the junction held 15 bases outside the gene matches. The CDR3 has 18 amino acids. CDR1 and CDR2 from the germline V gene are SSHAT and FNYEAQ (reference sequence). CDR3 sequence reads: CASSPYVGAGGMNTEAFF. CDR3 bases: TGTGCCAGCAGCCCTTACGTTGGTGCAGGGGGAATGAACACTGAAGCTTTCTTT.

This rearrangement joins TRBV7-3 to TRBJ1-1; tentative D call: TRBD1 (6 bases). The germline gives CDR1 SGHTA, CDR2 FQGTGA. The CDR3 loop spans 14 amino acids. Deletions cut 5 bases from V and 5 bases from J, with 15 bases between. The CDR3 coding sequence is TGTGCCAGCAGCCTAGCGGGGGCCGGGACTGAAGCTTTCTTT. Its protein is CASSLAGAGTEAFF.

The CDR3 reads CASSQRLAGLADTQYF. In DNA, the CDR3 is TGTGCCAGCAGCCAAAGACTAGCGGGATTGGCAGATACGCAGTATTTT. The chain has TRBV7-2 and TRBJ2-3; the match to TRBD2 covers 11 bases. The CDR3 sequence is 16 residues long. The J segment lost 4 bases and the V segment lost 5 bases, leaving 8 bases of the junction unmatched. Germline assignment: CDR1 SGHTA and CDR2 FQGNSA.

This chain joins TRBV6-5 and TRBJ1-1, with D possibly TRBD1 on 5 matching bases. The CDR3 has 13 amino acids. V lost 10 bases, J lost 1 base, and 13 bases lay in between. Germline V gene sequence: CDR1 MNHEY, CDR2 SVGAGI. The CDR3 here is CATFGHSNTEAFF. Written as DNA, the CDR3 is TGTGCCACCTTCGGACATTCGAACACTGAAGCTTTCTTT.

V gene TRBV18 combines with J gene TRBJ2-1; 11 nucleotides match TRBD2. V trimming: 2 bases; J trimming: 7 bases; junction bases outside the gene matches: 7. Germline V gene sequence: CDR1 KGHSH, CDR2 LQKENI. The length of the CDR3 is 16 residues. The CDR3 nucleotides are TGTGCCAGCTCACCATTAGCGGGAGGGCCAGGTAATGAGCAGTTCTTC. Protein product: CASSPLAGGPGNEQFF.

This clone was recorded a few times. The chain employs TRBV6-6 and TRBJ1-2; TRBD1 matches 11 bases. The germline CDR1 and CDR2 sequences are MNHNY and SVGAGI (reference sequence). This CDR3 is 13 amino acids long. J lost 5 bases, V lost 6 bases, and 2 bases had no gene match. As DNA, the CDR3 is TGTGCCAGCAGGGGGACAGGGGGATATGGCTACACCTTC. Translated: CASRGTGGYGYTF.

The rearrangement joins TRBV9 to TRBJ2-6, with 7 nucleotides matching TRBD1. The CDR3 contains 15 residues. V lost 4 bases, J lost 3 bases, and 4 bases stayed unmatched. Germline CDR1 and CDR2: SGDLS and YYNGEE. CDR3 amino acids: CASSRQGFGANVLTF. In nucleotides, the CDR3 is TGTGCCAGCAGCAGACAGGGATTTGGGGCCAACGTCCTGACTTTC.

The rearrangement links TRBV5-6 to TRBJ1-5, with D possibly matching TRBD1 (5 bases). V was trimmed by 4 bases and J by 3 bases, leaving 11 bases between them. This CDR3 region has 14 residues. Germline V gene data show CDR1 as SGHDT and CDR2 as YYEEEE. CDR3 DNA: TGTGCCAGCAGCCCTGGGGGGAACAATCAGCCCCAGCATTTT. Residues: CASSPGGNNQPQHF.

The rearrangement uses TRBV6-5 and TRBJ2-2; D perhaps matches TRBD1 (6 bases). Germline CDR1 MNHEY, CDR2 SVGAGI. CDR3 length: 16 residues. Trimming removed 2 bases from V and 0 bases from J, with 10 bases in between. CDR3 sequence reads: CASSYMRQANTGELFF. Written as DNA, the CDR3 is TGTGCCAGCAGTTACATGAGACAGGCGAACACCGGGGAGCTGTTTTTT.

The chain has TRBV2 and TRBJ2-7; D gene uncertain. Germline CDR1 SNHLY, CDR2 FYNNEI. The V end was cut by 10 bases, the J end by 2 bases, with 18 bases between. The CDR3 covers 14 residues. CDR3 DNA sequence: TGTGCCATCTTAGCCCGTGGAAGCCCCTACGAGCAGTACTTC. This codes for CAILARGSPYEQYF.

The CDR3 loop reads CASSLTSSEQYF. In DNA, the CDR3 is TGTGCCAGCAGCCTGACTAGCTCCGAGCAGTACTTC. This rearrangement joins TRBV28 to TRBJ2-7; 7 positions agree with TRBD2. The CDR3 consists of 12 residues. The ends lost 6 bases at V and 6 bases at J; junction bases unmatched: 5. Germline V gene data show CDR1 as MDHEN and CDR2 as SYDVKM.

V usage is TRBV19 and J usage is TRBJ1-1, with a tentative D call TRBD1 (6 bases). The V end lost 5 bases, the J end lost 3 bases, and 10 bases lay between the germline ends. Per germline, CDR1 LNHDA and CDR2 SQIVND (reference sequence). CDR3 length: 13 amino acids. CDR3 coding DNA: TGTGCCAGTAGTGCCGCAGGGGACACTGAAGCTTTCTTT. This encodes CASSAAGDTEAFF.

V usage is TRBV10-3 and J usage is TRBJ1-4; TRBD1 is a possible D gene (6 bases). The germline V gene encodes CDR1 ENHRY and CDR2 SYGVKD. The CDR3 extends over 14 amino acids. Trimming pared 2 bases from V and 6 bases from J, leaving 10 bases between. The CDR3 nucleotides read TGTGCCATCAGTGAGGGGGGCGCGGATGAAAAACTGTTTTTT. Amino acids: CAISEGGADEKLFF.

The chain recombines TRBV2 with TRBJ2-3; D gene unclear. The V end lost 2 bases, the J end lost 1 base, and 7 bases lay between the germline ends. Germline lookup yields CDR1 SNHLY and CDR2 FYNNEI. This CDR3 spans 14 amino acids. This chain's CDR3 is CASSEFLGTDTQYF. The CDR3 DNA is TGTGCCAGCAGTGAATTCCTCGGCACAGATACGCAGTATTTT.

This chain connects TRBV9 to TRBJ2-7, with 7 positions matching TRBD1. Germline loops: CDR1 SGDLS, CDR2 YYNGEE. J lost 2 bases, V lost 4 bases, and 9 bases had no gene match. The CDR3 extends over 15 amino acids. The CDR3 region is CASSSTGDPTYEQYF. DNA of the CDR3: TGTGCCAGCAGCTCCACAGGGGACCCCACCTACGAGCAGTACTTC.